This T cell receptor beta chain comes out of a study of STAT3 mutations in large granular lymphocyte leukemia. Study details: Over half of T-LGLL patients had one or more immunosuppressive regimens.

CDR1 and CDR2 (germline): MDHEN, SYDVKM. The CDR3 is made up of 17 amino acids. V was cut by 4 bases and J by 0 bases, with 18 bases left in between. Clones were sequenced by immunoSEQ multiplex PCR, and TCRdb holds only the in-frame ones, with some missing. In the table there are roughly 5,900 clones, nearly 90% of which are singletons. General study results and limits: Differing intervals and regimens complicate linking therapy response to clone burden. In 6 of 18 patients, new TCR clonotypes emerged after therapy. In T-cell large granular lymphocyte leukemia, about half of patients showed multiple immunodominant subclonotypes.

As to this clone: Its matching antigen is unknown.

This TCR derives from a human donor with T large granular lymphocyte leukemia. Some clones in this sample may be carry-over from other donors' samples. Input material: PBMCs. The chain joins TRBV28 to TRBJ1-1; TRBD1 is a possible D gene (6 bases). CDR3 nucleotides: TGTGCCAGCAGTTCCACAGGGCTGGGGGCTATGAACACTGAAGCTTTCTTT. Encoded protein: CASSSTGLGAMNTEAFF.